This T cell receptor (beta chain) was captured by sequencing in a study of spatial heterogeneity in lung cancer. This sample's time point: sample taken at primary tumor resection. No cells were sorted before sequencing. The whole RNA sequenced was extracted from tumor, nontumor lung or frozen PBMC. CDR1 is SNHLY and CDR2 is FYNNEI in the germline V gene. Trimming at V came to 6 bases and at J to 5 bases, leaving 6 bases not matched to a gene. This CDR3 spans 15 amino acids. Each CDR3 protein gets one entry after TCRdb re-called the 5' RACE reads with MiXCR. This sample has some 6,000 distinct CDR3 sequences, with roughly an eighth found just once.

The material sequenced was normal lung tissue next to the tumor, taken at surgery. The source is a male donor with early-stage non-small cell lung cancer. This rearrangement joins TRBV2 to TRBJ2-1, with 11 bases fitting TRBD2. The CDR3 nucleotides read TGTGCCAGCAGGAATCTAGCGGGAGGAGACAATGAGCAGTTCTTC. It codes for CASRNLAGGDNEQFF. Full variable domain (rest looked up from reference TRBV2 and TRBJ2-1): EPEVTQTPSHQVTQMGQEVILRCVPISNHLYFYWYRQILGQKVEFLVSFYNNEISEKSEIFDDQFSVERPDGSNFTLKIRSTKLEDSAMYFCASRNLAGGDNEQFFGPGTRLTVL.